The clone carrying this T cell receptor (beta chain) was observed a handful of times. The V gene lost 1 base and the J gene lost 7 bases, with 8 bases spanning the gap. CDR3 length: 12 residues. Germline values: CDR1 SEHNR, CDR2 FQNEAQ (reference sequence). The sample belongs to a study of T-cell reconstitution after alpha-beta-depleted transplantation in children. Using unique molecular identifiers, the investigators prepared the TCRbeta library. TCRdb re-called the PCR reads with MiXCR, one entry per CDR3 protein. The sample yields just under 550,000 distinct CDR3 sequences, around 19% seen once. Sequences were derived from PBMCs from the stem cell graft donor, sampled from the stem cell graft. This clonotype was obtained from a human donor who donated a stem cell graft to a child with acute lymphoblastic leukemia. J is TRBJ2-7 and V is TRBV7-9; D is uncertain. The CDR3: CASSLGSLEQYF. In DNA form, the CDR3 reads TGTGCCAGCAGCTTAGGCAGTCTAGAGCAGTACTTC.